Following are 30 T cell receptor beta chains from one sample sequenced in a study of shared clonotypes between healthy human individuals. The data were produced by immunoSEQ multiplex PCR, yet TCRdb's version contains in-frame clones alone and is incomplete. The sample yields approximately 1.1 million clones, 70% to 80% seen once. Sequencing was performed on memory CD4+ T cells from PBMCs. Subset here: CD45RA-negative fraction. These receptors all stem from a man younger than 35 in good health. Some clones in this sample may be carry-over from other donors' samples.

The chain joins TRBV28 to TRBJ1-2; 9 bases match TRBD1. The germline V gene has CDR1 MDHEN and CDR2 SYDVKM. Trimming took 7 bases from V and 5 from J; bases not matched to a gene: 8. The CDR3 covers 14 residues. The CDR3 DNA sequence: TGTGCCAGCAATGCACAGGGGGCGATATATGGCTACACCTTC. It encodes CASNAQGAIYGYTF.

The genes are TRBV11-3 and TRBJ2-7, with 8 bases that match TRBD1. The ends lost 5 bases at V and 4 bases at J; junction bases unmatched: 7. CDR1 SGHNT and CDR2 YENEEA come from the germline V gene. There are 14 residues in the CDR3. CDR3 region: CASSRQGSGYEQYF. Written as DNA, the CDR3 is TGTGCCAGCAGCCGACAGGGGAGTGGGTACGAGCAGTACTTC.

V is TRBV28 and J is TRBJ2-1, with TRBD2 identical over 7 bases. The trim removed 7 bases at V and 3 bases at J, leaving 3 bases unmatched. The germline gives CDR1 MDHEN, CDR2 SYDVKM. The CDR3 has 13 residues. The CDR3, as DNA: TGTGCCAGCAACCCGGGGGGCTACAATGAGCAGTTCTTC. Protein: CASNPGGYNEQFF.

The chain carries TRBV5-4 and TRBJ2-3; D is unresolved. Germline assignment: CDR1 SGHNT and CDR2 YYREEE (reference sequence). CDR3 length equals 13 residues. V was clipped by 4 bases and J by 2 bases, with 8 bases between them. In DNA form, the CDR3 reads TGTGCCAGCAGCCCTAACCCCACAGATACGCAGTATTTT. The encoded protein is CASSPNPTDTQYF.

This clone showed up just a few times. The CDR3 DNA is TGTGCCAGCAGCCAAGATCTTGGATTTGAGCAGTTCTTC. Protein sequence: CASSQDLGFEQFF. The chain links TRBV14 to TRBJ2-1; D unresolved. Per germline, CDR1 SGHDN and CDR2 FVKESK. CDR3 size: 13 residues. The V and J ends lost 0 bases and 9 bases respectively, with 9 bases between them.

The genes are TRBV18 and TRBJ2-7; the D gene is possibly TRBD1 (6 bases). V was clipped by 3 bases and J by 5 bases, with 14 bases between them. CDR3 size: 14 residues. Per germline, CDR1 KGHSH and CDR2 LQKENI. CDR3 in amino acids: CASSPSTGSDEQYF. The CDR3 DNA is TGTGCCAGCTCACCCTCAACAGGGTCCGACGAGCAGTACTTC.

This clone occurred once. The V call is TRBV7-2, the J call TRBJ2-5, with D unresolved. Germline lookup yields CDR1 SGHTA and CDR2 FQGNSA. This CDR3 region has 14 residues. V shed 1 base and J shed 2 bases, with 8 bases lying between them. The CDR3 DNA is TGTGCCAGCAGCTTAGTAAACCAGCAAGAGACCCAGTACTTC. It translates to CASSLVNQQETQYF.

The chain uses TRBV9 and TRBJ2-3; tentative D call: TRBD2 (6 bases). The V end was cut by 0 bases, the J end by 0 bases, with 11 bases between. CDR3 size: 16 residues. The germline CDR1 and CDR2 sequences are SGDLS and YYNGEE. Here the CDR3 reads CASSVAPAGSTDTQYF. CDR3 in DNA: TGTGCCAGCAGCGTAGCACCAGCGGGTAGCACAGATACGCAGTATTTT.

The rearrangement joins TRBV5-1 to TRBJ2-5, with 8 bases matching TRBD2. V lost 3 bases, J lost 0 bases, and 7 bases stayed unmatched. CDR1 SGHRS and CDR2 YFSETQ come from the germline V gene. The CDR3 length is 16 residues. CDR3 nucleotides: TGCGCCAGCAGCTCACGGACTAGCTTGTACCAAGAGACCCAGTACTTC. Residues: CASSSRTSLYQETQYF.

Note on this clone: Different DNA sequences within this sample yield the same CDR3. CDR3 region: CASSVGSSGNTIYF. The CDR3 DNA follows: TGTGCCAGCAGCGTGGGGAGCTCTGGAAACACCATATATTTT. The chain uses TRBV9 and TRBJ1-3; D is unresolved. This CDR3 region has 14 residues. Trimming removed 2 bases from V and 0 bases from J, with 6 bases in between. Germline V gene lookup returns CDR1 SGDLS and CDR2 YYNGEE.

This clone was seen a few times. This chain connects TRBV7-9 to TRBJ2-2; D is perhaps TRBD1 (5 bases). Per germline, CDR1 SEHNR and CDR2 FQNEAQ (reference sequence). This CDR3 contains 14 residues. V was pared by 6 bases and J by 1 base, with 9 bases between. The DNA for the CDR3 is TGTGCCAGCAGAACCGACAGGAACACCGGGGAGCTGTTTTTT. Its protein is CASRTDRNTGELFF.

In the case of this clone: This same CDR3 is encoded by further DNA sequences in the sample. This rearrangement joins TRBV28 to TRBJ1-1; tentatively, D is TRBD1 (6 bases). CDR3 length: 14 amino acids. V lost 6 bases, J lost 0 bases, and 11 bases lay in between. Germline V CDR1 and CDR2: MDHEN, SYDVKM. The CDR3 region is CASSSTGMNTEAFF. The CDR3 DNA is TGTGCCAGCAGCTCGACAGGCATGAACACTGAAGCTTTCTTT. Together with reference TRBV28 and TRBJ1-1, the CDR3 gives the full variable domain: DVKVTQSSRYLVKRTGEKVFLECVQDMDHENMFWYRQDPGLGLRLIYFSYDVKMKEKGDIPEGYSVSREKKERFSLILESASTNQTSMYLCASSSTGMNTEAFFGQGTRLTVV.

The chain is built from TRBV27 and TRBJ2-1; D ambiguous. V dropped 1 base and J dropped 5 bases, with 12 bases sitting between them. The CDR3 has 15 residues. Germline CDR1 MNHEY, CDR2 SMNVEV (reference sequence). The DNA of the CDR3 is TGTGCCAGCAGTTTATGGACGTTAGGCCACAATGAGCAGTTCTTC. It codes for CASSLWTLGHNEQFF.

The chain has TRBV19 and TRBJ1-2; TRBD1 matches 7 bases. This CDR3 is 14 amino acids long. CDR1 is LNHDA and CDR2 is SQIVND in the germline V gene (reference sequence). The trim removed 4 bases at V and 2 bases at J, leaving 4 bases unmatched. DNA of the CDR3: TGTGCCAGTAGTAGAGGAGGGGGCAACTATGGCTACACCTTC. This encodes CASSRGGGNYGYTF. Full variable domain (remainder filled in from reference TRBV19 and TRBJ1-2): DGGITQSPKYLFRKEGQNVTLSCEQNLNHDAMYWYRQDPGQGLRLIYYSQIVNDFQKGDIAEGYSVSREKKESFPLTVTSAQKNPTAFYLCASSRGGGNYGYTFGSGTRLTVV.

The rearrangement joins TRBV19 to TRBJ2-2; TRBD2 might be the D (6 bases). Trimming removed 4 bases from V and 7 bases from J, with 22 bases in between. The germline V gene encodes CDR1 LNHDA and CDR2 SQIVND (reference sequence). This CDR3 is 17 amino acids long. The CDR3 protein is CASSTPRLRDQGGELFF. For the CDR3, the DNA is TGTGCCAGTAGTACCCCCCGGTTGCGGGATCAGGGCGGGGAGCTGTTTTTT.

The chain employs TRBV28 and TRBJ2-7; D may be TRBD1 or TRBD2 (5 bases each). Trimming removed 6 bases at V and 2 bases at J, with 26 bases between. CDR3 length: 18 residues. From germline, CDR1 is MDHEN and CDR2 SYDVKM. CDR3 in DNA: TGTGCCAGCAGCAGCCTCGGGGCCCCAGGTTCGAGAGCCTACGAGCAGTACTTC. This codes for CASSSLGAPGSRAYEQYF. Based on the CDR3 plus reference TRBV28 and TRBJ2-7, the full variable domain is DVKVTQSSRYLVKRTGEKVFLECVQDMDHENMFWYRQDPGLGLRLIYFSYDVKMKEKGDIPEGYSVSREKKERFSLILESASTNQTSMYLCASSSLGAPGSRAYEQYFGPGTRLTVT.

The chain has TRBV4-1 and TRBJ1-2; D gene unclear. V lost 0 bases and J lost 4, with 15 bases in between. Germline CDR1 reads MGHRA; CDR2 reads YSYEKL. The CDR3 contains 16 residues. CDR3 coding DNA: TGCGCCAGCAGCCAAGACGCCGCAAGGGCCAGCTATGGCTACACCTTC. The encoded protein is CASSQDAARASYGYTF.

This sequence joins TRBV5-6 and TRBJ1-2; D perhaps matches TRBD1 (5 bases). CDR3 size: 15 residues. Trimming removed 2 bases at V and 0 bases at J, with 11 bases between. Germline CDR1 is SGHDT and CDR2 is YYEEEE. The CDR3 spells CASSLGTSPNYGYTF. CDR3 in DNA: TGTGCCAGCAGCTTAGGGACGTCGCCTAACTATGGCTACACCTTC.

This chain's CDR3 is CAAQPDRVGNTIYF. The CDR3 nucleotides read TGTGCCGCCCAGCCTGACAGGGTTGGAAACACCATATATTTT. The rearrangement joins TRBV10-3 to TRBJ1-3; TRBD1 agrees at 7 bases. The CDR3 spans 14 residues. Germline-derived CDR1 and CDR2 are ENHRY and SYGVKD. Trimming took 11 bases from V and 3 from J; bases not matched to a gene: 10.

The CDR3 coding sequence is TGTGCCAGCAGCTTAGATGGCGATATTTACCAAGAGACCCAGTACTTC. The encoded protein is CASSLDGDIYQETQYF. The V and J genes are TRBV11-1 and TRBJ2-5, with unresolved D. Germline assignment: CDR1 SGHAT and CDR2 FQDESV (reference sequence). The CDR3 has 16 amino acids. V was cut by 1 base and J by 0 bases, with 12 bases left in between.

This chain connects TRBV11-2 to TRBJ1-2, with a weak D call TRBD1 (5 bases). Germline V lookup: CDR1 SGHAT, CDR2 FQNNGV. The V and J ends lost 1 base and 5 bases respectively, with 11 bases between them. CDR3 length equals 14 residues. In nucleotides, the CDR3 is TGTGCCAGCAGCTTAGCAGGGACGGATTATGGCTACACCTTC. Translation: CASSLAGTDYGYTF.

DNA for the CDR3: TGTGCCAGCAGCCCGGGACAGTCCAACAATCAGCCCCAGCATTTT. Residues: CASSPGQSNNQPQHF. V and J are TRBV27 and TRBJ1-5, with TRBD1 identical over 7 bases. The CDR3 consists of 15 residues. J gave up 3 bases and V 6 bases, and 8 bases lay outside the gene matches. Germline values: CDR1 MNHEY, CDR2 SMNVEV (reference sequence).

The CDR3 DNA sequence: TGTGCCAGCAGCTCCTCCAGGGGTGGAGAGCAGTACTTC. It translates to CASSSSRGGEQYF. The chain joins TRBV7-7 to TRBJ2-7; D might be TRBD1 (6 bases). Germline lookup yields CDR1 SSHAT and CDR2 FNYEAQ (reference sequence). The V end was cut by 4 bases, the J end by 7 bases, with 14 bases between. The CDR3 has 13 residues.

V gene TRBV2 combines with J gene TRBJ2-3; 7 bases are a match to TRBD2. From germline, CDR1 is SNHLY and CDR2 FYNNEI. The CDR3 loop spans 16 amino acids. Trimming cost V 2 bases and J 1 base; bases outside gene matches: 6. CDR3 sequence reads: CASSEQGLAGTDTQYF. The CDR3 DNA is TGTGCCAGCAGTGAACAAGGGCTAGCGGGCACAGATACGCAGTATTTT.

The rearrangement joins TRBV12-5 to TRBJ2-2; 8 bases line up with TRBD1. V gave up 5 bases and J gave up 4 bases; unmatched junction bases: 12. The CDR3 is 17 amino acids. Germline V gene sequence: CDR1 LGHNT, CDR2 FRNRAP. DNA for the CDR3: TGTGCTAGTGGTGCCGGGACAGGAGCAAAGGGCACCGGGGAGCTGTTTTTT. Translated: CASGAGTGAKGTGELFF.

This clone was detected once. The CDR3 spells CASSSSGTGGWHTEAFF. The CDR3 DNA is TGTGCCAGCAGCTCATCCGGGACAGGGGGGTGGCACACTGAAGCTTTCTTT. V is TRBV5-6 and J is TRBJ1-1, with 11 bases matching TRBD1. The V gene's germline CDR1 is SGHDT and CDR2 YYEEEE. The CDR3 spans 17 residues. V lost 3 bases and J lost 3; bases outside the gene matches: 10.

This clone was picked up one time. The chain combines TRBV7-8 with TRBJ1-5; D is ambiguous. V was shortened by 5 bases and J by 0 bases, with 8 bases between the two germline ends. CDR3 length: 14 residues. Per germline, CDR1 SGHVS and CDR2 FQNEAQ. Here the CDR3 DNA reads TGTGCCAGCAGCGTGCAGAATAGCAATCAGCCCCAGCATTTT. Amino acid sequence: CASSVQNSNQPQHF. The entire variable domain, with the rest obtained from reference TRBV7-8 and TRBJ1-5, is as follows: GAGVSQSPRYKVAKRGQDVALRCDPISGHVSLFWYQQALGQGPEFLTYFQNEAQLDKSGLPSDRFFAERPEGSVSTLKIQRTQQEDSAVYLCASSVQNSNQPQHFGDGTRLSIL.

The rearrangement links TRBV27 to TRBJ2-7, with unresolved D. V lost 5 bases and J lost 7, with 18 bases in between. The V gene's germline CDR1 is MNHEY and CDR2 SMNVEV (reference sequence). This CDR3 is 14 amino acids long. The CDR3 sequence: CASSDVLNSGEQYF. The DNA for the CDR3 is TGTGCCAGCAGTGATGTCTTAAATAGTGGGGAGCAGTACTTC.

The V and J genes are TRBV11-3 and TRBJ2-7; no definite D call. Germline CDR1 SGHNT, CDR2 YENEEA. V lost 5 bases and J 0 bases, leaving 11 bases between the germline ends. CDR3 length: 14 residues. CDR3 sequence (DNA): TGTGCCAGCAGCCCTCGCGGCTCCTCCTACGAGCAGTACTTC. It encodes CASSPRGSSYEQYF.

The J gene is TRBJ1-5, the V gene TRBV27; D might be TRBD1 (6 bases). The CDR3 has 15 amino acids. With 5 bases removed from V and 3 bases from J, the gap between germline ends came to 14 bases. Per germline, CDR1 MNHEY and CDR2 SMNVEV (reference sequence). The CDR3 here is CASSQNREINQPQHF. The CDR3 region has the DNA TGTGCCAGCAGTCAAAACAGGGAAATCAATCAGCCCCAGCATTTT.